Presented here are 32 T cell receptor beta chains from one specimen sequenced in a study of regulatory T cells in long-lasting Graves disease (dated by TCRdb to the early 2020s). The label giving this sample's time point can be read as: newly diagnosed GD, antithyroid drugs for less than 3 months. For both TCR sequencing and RNA sequencing, RNA was extracted from PBMCs using TRIzol. The method behind the library was multiplex PCR. Sequenced on an Illumina HiSeq 4000. To build TCR beta libraries, CDR3 regions were amplified by Arm-PCR using iRepertoire HTBI primers. TCRdb reran the public reads through fastp at Q25 and MiXCR, keeping productive beta chains. Each entry merges the rows of one CDR3 protein and shows their most common DNA and genes. The sample includes under 250,000 distinct CDR3 sequences, with 20% to 25% observed a single time. The ten largest clones capture roughly 14% of the sample.

The specimen was peripheral blood mononuclear cells (PBMCs), collected at new diagnosis, from a patient treated with antithyroid drugs. All receptors come from a female donor with Graves disease.

This clonotype appeared many times. The genes are TRBV29-1 and TRBJ2-6, with TRBD1 identical over 10 bases. J gave up 3 bases and V 6 bases, and 11 bases lay outside the gene matches. Germline CDR1 SQVTM, CDR2 ANQGSEA. The CDR3 is made up of 17 amino acids. DNA for the CDR3: TGCAGCGTCCCTAGGACAGGGGGGCACAGTGGGGCCAACGTCCTGACTTTC. This encodes CSVPRTGGHSGANVLTF.

The chain combines TRBV15 with TRBJ2-3; 7 bases are shared with TRBD1. The V gene end was trimmed by 0 bases and the J gene end by 4 bases; junction bases not matched to a gene: 7. CDR1 and CDR2 (germline): LNHNV, YYDKDF (reference sequence). The CDR3 sequence is 16 residues long. DNA for the CDR3: TGTGCCACCAGCAGAGATTGGGGGACAGAAGCAGATACGCAGTATTTT. The encoded protein is CATSRDWGTEADTQYF.

This clonotype was detected many times. This sequence joins TRBV28 and TRBJ1-5; D is uncertain. Germline V gene lookup returns CDR1 MDHEN and CDR2 SYDVKM. Trimming stripped 3 bases from V and 6 bases from J, with 6 bases between. The CDR3 consists of 12 residues. This CDR3 is CASSFPRQPQHF. CDR3 DNA: TGTGCCAGCAGTTTTCCCCGTCAGCCCCAGCATTTT. Using reference TRBV28 and TRBJ1-5 for the parts outside the CDR3, the full variable domain is DVKVTQSSRYLVKRTGEKVFLECVQDMDHENMFWYRQDPGLGLRLIYFSYDVKMKEKGDIPEGYSVSREKKERFSLILESASTNQTSMYLCASSFPRQPQHFGDGTRLSIL.

This clonotype has at least ten counts. The V gene is TRBV3-1, the J gene TRBJ2-5, with D possibly matching TRBD2 (6 bases). This CDR3 is built from 16 residues. Germline CDR1 LGHDT, CDR2 YNNKEL (reference sequence). Trimming shortened V by 1 base and J by 2 bases, and 14 bases separated the two germline ends. The CDR3 is CASSQGLGNIQETQYF. The CDR3 DNA follows: TGTGCCAGCAGCCAAGGACTAGGAAACATACAAGAGACCCAGTACTTC.

The sample holds many counts of this clonotype. This chain joins TRBV27 and TRBJ2-7; 9 bases are a match to TRBD1. The J segment lost 6 bases and the V segment lost 4 bases, leaving 4 bases of the junction unmatched. The CDR3 spans 13 residues. The germline V gene has CDR1 MNHEY and CDR2 SMNVEV (reference sequence). The CDR3 DNA follows: TGTGCCAGCAGTTGGGGACAGGGTGCCGAGCAGTACTTC. Encoded protein: CASSWGQGAEQYF.

This clonotype was recorded at least ten times. This chain links TRBV6-1 with TRBJ2-7, with D possibly TRBD2 on 5 matching bases. V dropped 6 bases and J dropped 3 bases, with 9 bases sitting between them. Germline CDR1 MNHNS, CDR2 SASEGT. This CDR3 contains 12 residues. The CDR3 DNA reads TGTGCCAGCAGGGACTTGGACTACGAGCAGTACTTC. As protein: CASRDLDYEQYF.

This clonotype has just a few counts. An end of the junction differs from the germline gene, which may be a read error. The chain links TRBV4-1 to TRBJ1-2; D gene ambiguous. The CDR3 loop spans 16 amino acids. From germline, CDR1 is MGHRA and CDR2 YSYEKL. CDR3 nucleotide sequence: TGTGCCAGCAGCCTTGGTGTAGGCCCGGTAAACTATGGCTACACCTTC. It encodes CASSLGVGPVNYGYTF.

This clonotype was observed once. The J gene is TRBJ1-3, the V gene TRBV9, with D possibly matching TRBD1 (5 bases). The V end lost 4 bases, the J end lost 1 base, and 9 bases lay between the germline ends. Looked up from germline, CDR1 is SGDLS and CDR2 is YYNGEE. This CDR3 is 14 amino acids long. In nucleotides, the CDR3 is TGTGCCAGCAGCATGGGGGAGTCTGGAAACACCATATATTTT. This encodes CASSMGESGNTIYF.

This chain links TRBV29-1 with TRBJ2-7; 9 bases agree with TRBD1. The V and J ends lost 6 bases and 3 bases, in that order; junction bases with no gene match: 3. There are 12 residues in the CDR3. Per germline, CDR1 SQVTM and CDR2 ANQGSEA. In DNA form, the CDR3 reads TGCAGCGTGACGGGACAGGGCTACGAGCAGTACTTC. It is translated as CSVTGQGYEQYF.

This clonotype was detected once. A much more abundant neighbour one base away suggests this may be a read error. J is TRBJ2-5 and V is TRBV27; no clear D. Per germline, CDR1 MNHEY and CDR2 SMNVEV (reference sequence). This CDR3 comprises 13 residues. Trimming removed 3 bases at V and 11 bases at J, with 16 bases between. The CDR3 DNA reads as TGTGCCAGCAGTTTCTCGTCCTACAATGAGCAGTACTTC. Its protein is CASSFSSYNEQYF.

This clonotype occurred a few times. V gene TRBV2 combines with J gene TRBJ2-1; 10 bases fit TRBD1. This CDR3 region has 15 residues. V shed 11 bases and J 2 bases; nucleotides not matched to a gene: 9. Germline-derived CDR1 and CDR2 are SNHLY and FYNNEI. The CDR3 loop reads CAGIPGQGTYNEQFF. CDR3 nucleotides: TGTGCCGGAATCCCGGGACAGGGGACCTACAATGAGCAGTTCTTC. Filled out from reference TRBV2 and TRBJ2-1, the complete variable domain reads EPEVTQTPSHQVTQMGQEVILRCVPISNHLYFYWYRQILGQKVEFLVSFYNNEISEKSEIFDDQFSVERPDGSNFTLKIRSTKLEDSAMYFCAGIPGQGTYNEQFFGPGTRLTVL.

V usage is TRBV20-1 and J usage is TRBJ2-7; D gene ambiguous. Germline CDR1 is DFQATT and CDR2 is SNEGSKA (reference sequence). There are 11 residues in the CDR3. The V gene lost 6 bases and the J gene lost 3 bases, with 9 bases spanning the gap. CDR3 amino acids: CSAETDYEQYF. DNA of the CDR3: TGCAGTGCCGAGACTGACTACGAGCAGTACTTC.

J is TRBJ1-2 and V is TRBV7-3; 7 bases align to TRBD1. Looked up from germline, CDR1 is SGHTA and CDR2 is FQGTGA. V lost 2 bases, J lost 9 bases, and 9 bases stayed unmatched. The CDR3 totals 14 residues. CDR3 residues: CASSLDRETPSYTF. The CDR3 DNA reads TGTGCCAGCAGCTTAGACAGGGAGACCCCTAGCTACACCTTC.

This clonotype was seen many times. The J gene is TRBJ2-7, the V gene TRBV3-1; a weak D match, TRBD1 (6 bases). Germline-derived CDR1 and CDR2 are LGHDT and YNNKEL (reference sequence). CDR3 length: 13 residues. V lost 4 bases to trimming and J lost 7 bases, with 14 bases between them. The CDR3 DNA is TGTGCCAGCAGCCTTCAGGGGACGGGGGAGCAGTACTTC. It yields the protein CASSLQGTGEQYF.

This chain links TRBV11-3 with TRBJ2-5; 11 bases fit TRBD1. CDR3 length: 15 residues. Trimming cost V 3 bases and J 5 bases; bases outside gene matches: 5. CDR1 and CDR2 (germline): SGHNT, YENEEA. CDR3 coding DNA: TGTGCCAGCAGCTTTAGGACAGGGGGCATGGAGACCCAGTACTTC. This gives the protein CASSFRTGGMETQYF.

This rearrangement joins TRBV6-1 to TRBJ2-3; D uncertain. Deletions cut 4 bases from V and 0 bases from J, with 11 bases between. The V gene's germline CDR1 is MNHNS and CDR2 SASEGT. The CDR3 sequence is 15 residues long. The CDR3 DNA is TGTGCCAGCAGTGGGCGGCAAACTAGCACAGATACGCAGTATTTT. Protein: CASSGRQTSTDTQYF.

In its sample, this clonotype was seen many times. The chain has TRBV7-9 and TRBJ1-2; D gene unclear. CDR1 SEHNR and CDR2 FQNEAQ come from the germline V gene (reference sequence). The CDR3 contains 16 residues. Trimming left V 4 bases short and J 2 bases short, with 17 bases between. The CDR3 DNA sequence: TGTGCCAGCAGCTACCCCCCCGTGGTGCCCAACTATGGCTACACCTTC. This gives the protein CASSYPPVVPNYGYTF.

The table lists this clonotype with many counts. The rearrangement uses TRBV5-1 and TRBJ1-5; D might be TRBD1 (5 bases). CDR3 length equals 14 residues. The germline V and J ends were trimmed by 2 bases and 7 bases, with 13 bases remaining between them. The germline V gene encodes CDR1 SGHRS and CDR2 YFSETQ. CDR3 sequence (DNA): TGCGCCAGCAGCTTATACGGGGCAGAACAGCCCCAGCATTTT. Its protein is CASSLYGAEQPQHF.

This clonotype has ten or more counts. The CDR3 coding sequence is TGTGCCAGCAGTTTAGGTGGGGGATATTCACGCGAGCAGTACTTC. Its translation: CASSLGGGYSREQYF. The rearrangement links TRBV27 to TRBJ2-7, with D perhaps TRBD1 or TRBD2 (5 bases each). The CDR3 covers 15 residues. Trimming left V 2 bases short and J 6 bases short, with 17 bases between. The germline CDR1 and CDR2 sequences are MNHEY and SMNVEV (reference sequence).

The chain uses TRBV12-5 and TRBJ2-1; the D is unclear. Germline values: CDR1 LGHNT, CDR2 FRNRAP. The CDR3 is made up of 14 amino acids. V was trimmed by 1 base and J by 8 bases, leaving 12 bases between them. The CDR3 coding sequence is TGTGCTAGTGGTTTGGACCTTCCGAGAGATGAGCAGTTCTTC. This codes for CASGLDLPRDEQFF.

V gene TRBV6-2 or TRBV6-3 combines with J gene TRBJ2-1, with D hard to call. The CDR3 consists of 13 residues. V was trimmed by 5 bases and J by 6 bases, leaving 11 bases between them. The germline V gene encodes CDR1 MNHEY and CDR2 SVGEGT. CDR3 region: CASSHGSGNEQFF. CDR3 coding DNA: TGTGCCAGCAGTCACGGCTCGGGCAATGAGCAGTTCTTC.

Ten or more counts support this clonotype. This sequence joins TRBV5-6 and TRBJ1-6; D not certain. Looked up from germline, CDR1 is SGHDT and CDR2 is YYEEEE. The CDR3 covers 14 residues. V shed 4 bases and J shed 10 bases, with 15 bases lying between them. This chain's CDR3 is CASSPPSDSSPLHF. The CDR3 nucleotides are TGTGCCAGCAGCCCGCCCTCCGATTCCTCACCCCTCCACTTT.

This clonotype was counted many times. The CDR3 loop is CASSPRQVATFLGYTF. The CDR3 nucleotides are TGTGCCAGCAGTCCAAGACAGGTTGCAACCTTTCTCGGCTACACCTTC. The rearrangement uses TRBV12-3 or TRBV12-4 and TRBJ1-2, with D possibly TRBD1 on 6 matching bases. This CDR3 has 16 amino acids. The ends were cut back, 5 bases at V and 8 bases at J, with 24 bases in the middle.

This clonotype was detected ten times or more. The chain has TRBV18 and TRBJ1-6, with 7 bases identical to TRBD1. The CDR3 totals 14 residues. Germline V gene lookup returns CDR1 KGHSH and CDR2 LQKENI. With V trimmed by 5 bases and J by 8 bases, 6 bases remained unmatched. The CDR3 region is CASSTTGNDSPLHF. The CDR3 coding sequence is TGTGCCAGCTCAACGACAGGGAATGATTCACCCCTCCACTTT.

Only a few counts were recorded for this clonotype. This chain links TRBV11-1 with TRBJ1-3; possibly TRBD1 for D (6 bases). The germline V gene has CDR1 SGHAT and CDR2 FQDESV (reference sequence). CDR3 length: 14 residues. V was pared by 4 bases and J by 0 bases, with 7 bases between. CDR3 in amino acids: CASSSTGSGNTIYF. The CDR3 coding sequence is TGTGCCAGCAGCTCGACAGGCTCTGGAAACACCATATATTTT.

This clonotype was detected many times. The chain is built from TRBV20-1 and TRBJ2-5; D is possibly TRBD1 (5 bases). Trimming pared 8 bases from V and 2 bases from J, leaving 15 bases between. CDR3 size: 13 residues. The germline CDR1 and CDR2 sequences are DFQATT and SNEGSKA (reference sequence). The CDR3 protein is CSLPDTSQETQYF. Written as DNA, the CDR3 is TGCAGTCTGCCGGACACCTCACAAGAGACCCAGTACTTC.

As regards this clonotype: A far larger clone is one base from this, pointing to a likely read error. This chain uses TRBV12-3 or TRBV12-4 with TRBJ2-3; the D gene is possibly TRBD2 (5 bases). TRBJ2-7 explains the end of the DNA better; the J call may be wrong. The CDR3 length is 14 residues. The CDR3 bases are TGTGTCAGCTCCGCGTATCAGGTTCGAGGGGAGCAGTACTTC. Its protein product is CVSSAYQVRGEQYF.

In its sample, this clonotype was seen many times. This chain connects TRBV28 to TRBJ2-1; D is unclear. CDR3 length: 14 amino acids. Germline CDR1 MDHEN, CDR2 SYDVKM. Trimming took off 8 bases at V and 1 base at J, with 12 bases between the two ends. This CDR3 reads CASVSHGSYNEQFF. The CDR3 DNA reads TGTGCCAGCGTCTCGCACGGATCCTACAATGAGCAGTTCTTC.

In its sample, this clonotype was seen many times. The V gene is TRBV12-3 or TRBV12-4, the J gene TRBJ2-3; 12 bases line up with TRBD2. Unmatched junction bases numbered 7, after V lost 5 bases and J lost 4 bases. This CDR3 region has 16 residues. The CDR3 spells CASSPLAGGQPDTQYF. CDR3 DNA: TGTGCCAGCAGTCCCCTAGCGGGGGGGCAACCAGATACGCAGTATTTT.

This clonotype qualifies as medium-sized (0.01 to 0.1%). The chain joins TRBV28 to TRBJ2-3; 9 bases agree with TRBD2. CDR1 is MDHEN, CDR2 SYDVKM, per germline. This CDR3 region has 16 residues. With 3 bases clipped from V and 2 bases from J, the junction kept 6 bases outside the gene matches. CDR3 sequence reads: CASSLSGRYPTDTQYF. CDR3 in DNA: TGTGCCAGCAGTTTGAGCGGGAGGTACCCCACAGATACGCAGTATTTT. The entire variable domain, with the rest obtained from reference TRBV28 and TRBJ2-3, is as follows: DVKVTQSSRYLVKRTGEKVFLECVQDMDHENMFWYRQDPGLGLRLIYFSYDVKMKEKGDIPEGYSVSREKKERFSLILESASTNQTSMYLCASSLSGRYPTDTQYFGPGTRLTVL.

Concerning this clonotype itself: With a far larger clone one base away, a read error is the likely cause. The chain has TRBV11-2 and TRBJ2-1; 10 positions agree with TRBD1. Trimming at V came to 5 bases and at J to 8 bases, leaving 9 bases not matched to a gene. This CDR3 is built from 15 residues. The germline V gene has CDR1 SGHAT and CDR2 FQNNGV. CDR3 region: CASSPGQGNRDEQFF. CDR3 bases: TGTGCCAGCAGCCCGGGACAGGGGAACCGGGATGAGCAGTTCTTC.

This clonotype was observed at least ten times. This rearrangement joins TRBV5-1 to TRBJ2-1, with 8 bases that match TRBD1. CDR3 length: 15 residues. CDR1 is SGHRS, CDR2 YFSETQ, per germline. Losses at the gene ends were 1 base for V and 4 bases for J; bases not matched to a gene: 4. The CDR3: CASSLRQGQYNEQFF. In DNA form, the CDR3 reads TGCGCCAGCAGCTTGCGACAGGGGCAATACAATGAGCAGTTCTTC. Full variable domain (remainder filled in from reference TRBV5-1 and TRBJ2-1): KAGVTQTPRYLIKTRGQQVTLSCSPISGHRSVSWYQQTPGQGLQFLFEYFSETQRNKGNFPGRFSGRQFSNSRSEMNVSTLELGDSALYLCASSLRQGQYNEQFFGPGTRLTVL.